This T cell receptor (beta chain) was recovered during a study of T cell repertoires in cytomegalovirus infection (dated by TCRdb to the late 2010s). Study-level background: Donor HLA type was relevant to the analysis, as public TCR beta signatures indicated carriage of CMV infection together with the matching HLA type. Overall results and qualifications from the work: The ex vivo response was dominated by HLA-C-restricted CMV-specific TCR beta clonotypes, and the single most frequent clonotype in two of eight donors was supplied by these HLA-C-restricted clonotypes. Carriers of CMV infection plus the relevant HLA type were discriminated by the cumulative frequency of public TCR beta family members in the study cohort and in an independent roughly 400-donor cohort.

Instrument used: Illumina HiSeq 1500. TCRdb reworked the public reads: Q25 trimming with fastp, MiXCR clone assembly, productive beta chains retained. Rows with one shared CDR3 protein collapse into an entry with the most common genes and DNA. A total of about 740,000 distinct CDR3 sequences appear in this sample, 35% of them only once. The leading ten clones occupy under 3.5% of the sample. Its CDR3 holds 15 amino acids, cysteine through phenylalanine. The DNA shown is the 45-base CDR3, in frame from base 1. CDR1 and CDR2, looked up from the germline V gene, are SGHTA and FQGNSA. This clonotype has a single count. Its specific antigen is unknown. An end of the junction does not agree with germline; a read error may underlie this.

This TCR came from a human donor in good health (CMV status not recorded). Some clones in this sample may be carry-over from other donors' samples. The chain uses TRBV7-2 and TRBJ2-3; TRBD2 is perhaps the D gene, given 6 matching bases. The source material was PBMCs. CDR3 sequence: CGSSIIGPGGDTQYF. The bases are TGTGGCAGCAGCATCATCGGCCCCGGAGGGGATACGCAGTATTTT.